A single T cell receptor beta chain is shown here with its context. Antigen unknown. V lost 6 bases, J lost 6 bases, and 12 bases lay in between. The CDR3 is 13 residues long. Looked up from germline, CDR1 is MNHEY and CDR2 is SVGAGI. This entry is derived from a study of T cell responses to AZD1222 COVID-19 vaccine. Study-level background: Researchers grouped second doses given at about 4 or about 12 weeks into one pool.

TCRdb keeps only in-frame clones here, not all; method: immunoSEQ multiplex PCR. This repertoire shows over 110,000 clones, roughly nine tenths found once; its top ten account for roughly 1.7%. Study-level findings and limits: In a largely white British group with more females than males, clonal diversity was possibly underestimated. Every sample of the repertoires postdated the peak T cell response. Reportedly, nearly half the spike-specific TCRs target unmutated variant regions.

This material consisted of peripheral blood, taken on day 0 of AZD1222 vaccination. The gene calls are TRBV6-5 and TRBJ1-5, with TRBD1 as a possible D gene (5 bases). This TCR was sampled from an adult in good health. The CDR3: CASRWGDPQPQHF. DNA of the CDR3: TGTGCCAGCAGGTGGGGGGATCCTCAGCCCCAGCATTTT.